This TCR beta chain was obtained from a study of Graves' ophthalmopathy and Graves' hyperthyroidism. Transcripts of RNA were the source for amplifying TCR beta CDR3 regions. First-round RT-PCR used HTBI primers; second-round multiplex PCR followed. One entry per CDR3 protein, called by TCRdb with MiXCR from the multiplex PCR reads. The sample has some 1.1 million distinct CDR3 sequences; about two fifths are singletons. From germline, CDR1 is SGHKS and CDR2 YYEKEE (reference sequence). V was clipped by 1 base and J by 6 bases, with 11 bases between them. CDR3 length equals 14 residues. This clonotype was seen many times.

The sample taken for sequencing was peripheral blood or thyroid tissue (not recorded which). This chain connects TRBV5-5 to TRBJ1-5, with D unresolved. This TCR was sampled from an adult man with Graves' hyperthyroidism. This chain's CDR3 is CASSLTTSGQPQHF. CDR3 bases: TGTGCCAGCAGCTTGACCACGTCGGGTCAGCCCCAGCATTTT.